The sequence of this T cell receptor beta chain was determined in a study of blood T cell repertoires in COVID-19. Whole-study context: From T cells, B-cell-depleted T cells, or PBMCs came the material, which was cDNA or gDNA.

Authors' methods: Estimated nucleated cell counts came from reference gene primer amplification. Sequencing was performed with immunoSEQ multiplex PCR; in TCRdb, only in-frame clones are kept and a portion is missing. V, J and clone size reflect that table, while D and trimming were determined from the DNA. The table shows 110,000 or so clones, with 80% to 90% occurring only once. Specimen: peripheral blood. This receptor was taken from a man aged 40-49 years with acute or convalescent COVID-19.

Here the CDR3 reads CASSWDRATEQYF. Here the CDR3 DNA reads TGTGCCAGTAGTTGGGACAGAGCTACGGAGCAGTACTTC. The chain recombines TRBV19 with TRBJ2-7; 7 positions agree with TRBD1. The CDR3 has 13 residues. Germline CDR1 LNHDA, CDR2 SQIVND (reference sequence). The V gene end was trimmed by 5 bases and the J gene end by 7 bases; junction bases not matched to a gene: 8.